This TCR beta chain was obtained from a study of radiotherapy plus CTLA-4 blockade in lung cancer. Repertoires were generated with immunoSEQ multiplex PCR, while TCRdb's copy carries only in-frame clones and drops some. The sample includes some 80,000 clones, 84% seen only once; the top ten take 0.79%. This CDR3 has 16 amino acids. CDR1 is SGHRS and CDR2 is YFSETQ in the germline V gene. The junction had 14 bases not matched to a gene; V was cut back by 0 bases and J by 9 bases. This clone was observed once. The gene calls are TRBV5-1 and TRBJ2-7, with TRBD2 identical over 8 bases. The sequence derives from a human donor with non-small cell lung cancer who had stable disease on radiotherapy plus ipilimumab. Sequenced material: peripheral blood, taken from a patient treated with radiotherapy plus ipilimumab. This chain's CDR3 is CASSLGYSGSLRGQYF. CDR3 sequence (DNA): TGCGCCAGCAGCTTGGGGTACAGCGGGAGCCTACGAGGGCAGTACTTC.